This T cell receptor (beta chain) was captured by sequencing in a study of patients and donors after allogeneic stem cell transplantation. TCRdb fed the RT-PCR reads into MiXCR, producing one record per CDR3 protein. The sample includes about a million distinct CDR3 sequences, more than 15% of them seen just once. This sequence was found in a human donor who was either an allogeneic HSCT recipient or a stem cell or donor lymphocyte infusion donor (not recorded which). It is not recorded whose cells these are; they may come from a transplant donor. Sequenced material: blood, either unsorted or a sorted T cell fraction (not recorded which).

CDR3 sequence (DNA): TGTGCCAGCAGCCCCGGGACGTACACCGGGGAGCTGTTTTTT. Residues: CASSPGTYTGELFF. The rearrangement joins TRBV7-2 to TRBJ2-2, with D perhaps TRBD1 or TRBD2 (5 bases each). The CDR3 length is 14 residues. The V gene's germline CDR1 is SGHTA and CDR2 FQGNSA. The ends were cut back, 5 bases at V and 3 bases at J, with 10 bases in the middle.